This entry features one TCR beta chain sequence. Trimming pared 5 bases from V and 2 bases from J, leaving 17 bases between. Germline V gene lookup returns CDR1 MNHEY and CDR2 SVGEGT. The length of the CDR3 is 16 residues. This sample was included in a study of control samples from healthy donors and cancer patients. Clones were read by immunoSEQ multiplex PCR, and TCRdb kept only the in-frame ones, dropping some. The sample consists of 88,000 or so clones, just under 95% of them appearing once. The sequenced material came from blood. The chain is built from TRBV6-2 or TRBV6-3 and TRBJ2-3, with D perhaps given as TRBD1 or TRBD2 (5 bases each). This sequence was found in a woman younger than 30 in good health. The CDR3 DNA reads TGTGCCAGCAGTCTCTGGGCAGGGAGCCCCACAGATACGCAGTATTTT. Translating gives CASSLWAGSPTDTQYF.